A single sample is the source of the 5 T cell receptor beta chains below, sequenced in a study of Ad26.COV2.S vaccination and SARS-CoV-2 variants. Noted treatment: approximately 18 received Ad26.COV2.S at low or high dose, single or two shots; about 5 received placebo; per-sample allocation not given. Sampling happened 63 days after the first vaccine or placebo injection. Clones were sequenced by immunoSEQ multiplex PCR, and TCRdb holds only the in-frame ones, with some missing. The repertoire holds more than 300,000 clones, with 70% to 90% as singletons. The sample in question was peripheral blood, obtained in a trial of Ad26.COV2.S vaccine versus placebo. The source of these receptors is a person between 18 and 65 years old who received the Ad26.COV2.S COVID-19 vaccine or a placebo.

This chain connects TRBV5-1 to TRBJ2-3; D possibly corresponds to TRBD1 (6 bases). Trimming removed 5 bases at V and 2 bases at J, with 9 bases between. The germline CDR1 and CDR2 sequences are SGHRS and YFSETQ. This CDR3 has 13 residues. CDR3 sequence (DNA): TGCGCCAGCAGGCAGGGGCTCACAGATACGCAGTATTTT. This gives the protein CASRQGLTDTQYF.

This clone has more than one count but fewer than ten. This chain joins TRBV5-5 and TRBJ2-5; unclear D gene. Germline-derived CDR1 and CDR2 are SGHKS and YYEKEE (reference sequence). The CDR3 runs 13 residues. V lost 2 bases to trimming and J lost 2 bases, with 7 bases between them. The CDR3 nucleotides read TGTGCCAGCAGCTTATCCGCGCAAGAGACCCAGTACTTC. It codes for CASSLSAQETQYF.

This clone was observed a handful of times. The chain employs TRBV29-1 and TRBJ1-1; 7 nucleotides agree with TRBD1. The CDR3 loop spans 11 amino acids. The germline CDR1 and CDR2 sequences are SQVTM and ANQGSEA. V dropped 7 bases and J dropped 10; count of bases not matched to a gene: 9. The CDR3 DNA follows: TGCAGCGGCGGACAGGAGTATGGAGCTTTCTTT. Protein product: CSGGQEYGAFF.

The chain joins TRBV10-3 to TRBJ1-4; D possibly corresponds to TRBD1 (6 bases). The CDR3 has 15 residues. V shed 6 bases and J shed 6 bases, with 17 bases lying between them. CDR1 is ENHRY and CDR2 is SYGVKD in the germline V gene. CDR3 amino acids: CAISGTQASDEKLFF. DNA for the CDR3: TGTGCCATCAGCGGGACACAGGCATCAGATGAAAAACTGTTTTTT.

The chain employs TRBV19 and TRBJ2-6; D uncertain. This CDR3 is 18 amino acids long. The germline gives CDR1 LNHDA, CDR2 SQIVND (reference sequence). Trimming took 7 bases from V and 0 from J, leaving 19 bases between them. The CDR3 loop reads CASNKGGGSASGANVLTF. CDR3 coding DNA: TGTGCCAGTAATAAAGGTGGTGGCAGTGCCTCTGGGGCCAACGTCCTGACTTTC.